Below, 29 T cell receptor beta chains from the same sample are listed, as sequenced in a study of blood T cell repertoires in COVID-19. Produced via immunoSEQ multiplex PCR; TCRdb's table is partial and in-frame only. The table shows 45,000 or so clones, with approximately 90% occurring only once. The sample was peripheral blood. These receptors all come from a woman of 80 years or more with active COVID-19.

CDR3 sequence: CASSLEGGVPLGQYNEQFF. CDR3 sequence (DNA): TGCGCCAGCAGCTTGGAAGGCGGGGTCCCCTTAGGCCAATACAATGAGCAGTTCTTC. The chain has TRBV5-1 and TRBJ2-1; tentatively, D is TRBD2 (6 bases). Between the trimmed V and J ends, which lost 0 bases and 4 bases, there was a span of 23 bases. Germline V gives CDR1 SGHRS, CDR2 YFSETQ. The CDR3 runs 19 residues. Full variable domain (rest looked up from reference TRBV5-1 and TRBJ2-1): KAGVTQTPRYLIKTRGQQVTLSCSPISGHRSVSWYQQTPGQGLQFLFEYFSETQRNKGNFPGRFSGRQFSNSRSEMNVSTLELGDSALYLCASSLEGGVPLGQYNEQFFGPGTRLTVL.

This clone was picked up one time. The chain links TRBV9 to TRBJ1-1; 11 bases fit TRBD1. The germline V gene has CDR1 SGDLS and CDR2 YYNGEE. Trimming cost V 4 bases and J 2 bases; bases outside gene matches: 4. The CDR3 spans 15 residues. CDR3 sequence reads: CASSMGQGGNTEAFF. CDR3 sequence (DNA): TGTGCCAGCAGCATGGGACAGGGGGGAAACACTGAAGCTTTCTTT.

The chain links TRBV24-1 to TRBJ2-7; 7 positions match TRBD1. Looked up from germline, CDR1 is KGHDR and CDR2 is SFDVKD. This CDR3 has 13 residues. The junction had 1 base not matched to a gene; V was cut back by 3 bases and J by 3 bases. CDR3 DNA: TGTGCCACCAGTGATCGACAGGGCTACGAGCAGTACTTC. This gives the protein CATSDRQGYEQYF.

The CDR3 is CASSARDRDGRDEQYF. CDR3 bases: TGCGCCAGCAGCGCCAGGGACAGGGACGGCCGGGACGAGCAGTACTTC. V usage is TRBV5-1 and J usage is TRBJ2-7, with TRBD1 identical over 9 bases. V shed 4 bases and J 5 bases; nucleotides not matched to a gene: 13. The germline V gene has CDR1 SGHRS and CDR2 YFSETQ. CDR3 length: 16 amino acids.

For this clone: This sample also contains other DNA sequences that code for the same CDR3. The rearrangement uses TRBV6-5 and TRBJ2-3; 13 bases align to TRBD2. CDR3 length equals 14 residues. V shed 4 bases and J 6 bases; nucleotides not matched to a gene: 1. The germline gives CDR1 MNHEY, CDR2 SVGAGI. This CDR3 is CASSLGLAGDTQYF. DNA of the CDR3: TGTGCCAGCAGTTTGGGACTAGCGGGGGATACGCAGTATTTT.

The rearrangement uses TRBV4-2 and TRBJ2-3; 7 nucleotides match TRBD2. J was trimmed by 4 bases and V by 1 base; bases with no gene match: 11. This CDR3 comprises 17 residues. Germline CDR1 reads LGHNA; CDR2 reads YNFKEQ. The CDR3 DNA follows: TGTGCCAGCAGCCAAGGCGGGACGCGGGGGAGCGCAGATACGCAGTATTTT. Translated, it gives CASSQGGTRGSADTQYF.

The V call is TRBV28, the J call TRBJ2-7; D gene uncertain. Germline V gene data show CDR1 as MDHEN and CDR2 as SYDVKM. The CDR3 extends over 11 amino acids. The V end lost 10 bases, the J end lost 9 bases, and 16 bases lay between the germline ends. In DNA form, the CDR3 reads TGTGCCACCCAGGCCCCAAAAGGGCAGTACTTC. Protein sequence: CATQAPKGQYF.

V is TRBV5-1 and J is TRBJ2-3, with D maybe TRBD1 (6 bases). V was clipped by 7 bases and J by 0 bases, with 15 bases between them. The CDR3 runs 15 residues. Germline CDR1 and CDR2: SGHRS and YFSETQ. The DNA for the CDR3 is TGCGCCAGCGGCAATAGTAGGGGGAGCACAGATACGCAGTATTTT. Protein sequence: CASGNSRGSTDTQYF.

V usage is TRBV28 and J usage is TRBJ2-2; 8 nucleotides agree with TRBD2. Trimming removed 5 bases from V and 8 bases from J; junction bases left unmatched: 10. This CDR3 has 15 residues. Germline V gene lookup returns CDR1 MDHEN and CDR2 SYDVKM. The CDR3 reads CASSLGTRSRGELFF. Here the CDR3 DNA reads TGTGCCAGCAGTCTCGGGACTAGGTCCCGGGGGGAGCTGTTTTTT.

The rearrangement uses TRBV30 and TRBJ2-3, with a tentative D call TRBD1 (6 bases). Trimming pared 7 bases from V and 0 bases from J, leaving 11 bases between. The CDR3 extends over 13 amino acids. Germline V gene data show CDR1 as GTSNPN and CDR2 as SVGIG (reference sequence). The CDR3 DNA follows: TGTGCCTCACACAGGGCTAGCACAGATACGCAGTATTTT. Residues: CASHRASTDTQYF. Combining the CDR3 with reference TRBV30 and TRBJ2-3 gives the whole variable domain SQTIHQWPATLVQPVGSPLSLECTVEGTSNPNLYWYRQAAGRGLQLLFYSVGIGQISSEVPQNLSASRPQDRQFILSSKKLLLSDSGFYLCASHRASTDTQYFGPGTRLTVL.

The chain joins TRBV28 to TRBJ2-7, with 8 bases aligning to TRBD1. V lost 5 bases, J lost 6 bases, and 9 bases stayed unmatched. Per the germline V gene, CDR1 is MDHEN and CDR2 is SYDVKM. The CDR3 has 14 amino acids. CDR3 amino acids: CASSRQGISFEQYF. The CDR3 DNA is TGTGCCAGCAGTCGACAGGGGATAAGCTTCGAGCAGTACTTC. Combining the CDR3 with reference TRBV28 and TRBJ2-7 gives the whole variable domain DVKVTQSSRYLVKRTGEKVFLECVQDMDHENMFWYRQDPGLGLRLIYFSYDVKMKEKGDIPEGYSVSREKKERFSLILESASTNQTSMYLCASSRQGISFEQYFGPGTRLTVT.

The rearrangement links TRBV13 to TRBJ2-7; perhaps TRBD1 as D (6 bases). Between the trimmed V and J ends, which lost 5 bases and 4 bases, there was a span of 12 bases. This CDR3 is 13 amino acids long. Germline V gene lookup returns CDR1 PRHDT and CDR2 FYEKMQ (reference sequence). CDR3 region: CASSQRTEYEQYF. The CDR3 DNA reads TGTGCCAGCAGCCAGAGGACAGAGTACGAGCAGTACTTC.

The chain joins TRBV9 to TRBJ1-3, with TRBD1 as a possible D gene (6 bases). V lost 4 bases to trimming and J lost 3 bases, with 17 bases between them. Germline assignment: CDR1 SGDLS and CDR2 YYNGEE. This CDR3 is built from 16 residues. The chain's CDR3 is CASSRRQEISGNTIYF. The CDR3 DNA is TGTGCCAGCAGCCGTAGACAGGAGATAAGTGGAAACACCATATATTTT.

The chain couples TRBV11-2 to TRBJ2-5; TRBD2 might be the D (6 bases). The length of the CDR3 is 16 residues. The germline V gene encodes CDR1 SGHAT and CDR2 FQNNGV. The V and J ends lost 3 bases and 3 bases respectively, with 17 bases between them. The CDR3 sequence is CASSFSGLTGKETQYF. The DNA of the CDR3 is TGTGCCAGCAGCTTTTCCGGACTAACGGGGAAAGAGACCCAGTACTTC.

The V call is TRBV5-6, the J call TRBJ1-2, with a tentative D call TRBD1 (6 bases). This CDR3 is 13 amino acids long. CDR1 is SGHDT and CDR2 is YYEEEE in the germline V gene. Trimming cost V 2 bases and J 4 bases, with 9 bases left between them. CDR3 sequence reads: CASSFRGGYGYTF. DNA for the CDR3: TGTGCCAGCAGCTTTAGGGGGGGCTATGGCTACACCTTC.

This clone was recorded only once. This rearrangement joins TRBV7-9 to TRBJ2-5, with 11 bases fitting TRBD2. J lost 4 bases, V lost 5 bases, and 6 bases had no gene match. This CDR3 has 15 amino acids. Germline V gene lookup returns CDR1 SEHNR and CDR2 FQNEAQ (reference sequence). The CDR3 bases are TGTGCCAGCAGCCTGTCCGGGACTAGCGGAGAGACCCAGTACTTC. Amino acids: CASSLSGTSGETQYF.

The CDR3 DNA is TGTGCCAGCAGTGCTCCGGGACAGCTCTATGGCTACACCTTC. Translation gives CASSAPGQLYGYTF. This chain joins TRBV28 and TRBJ1-2, with TRBD1 matching over 7 bases. CDR1 and CDR2 (germline): MDHEN, SYDVKM. The CDR3 length is 14 residues. Unmatched junction bases numbered 7, after V lost 5 bases and J lost 4 bases.

The V gene is TRBV7-2, the J gene TRBJ2-3; 7 nucleotides align to TRBD2. CDR1 SGHTA and CDR2 FQGNSA come from the germline V gene. CDR3 length: 15 amino acids. The V segment lost 2 bases and the J segment 2 bases; nucleotides outside the gene matches: 4. CDR3 sequence reads: CASSLKLALTDTQYF. The CDR3 coding sequence is TGTGCCAGCAGCTTAAAACTAGCGCTCACAGATACGCAGTATTTT.

The chain links TRBV4-1 to TRBJ1-2; D possibly corresponds to TRBD1 (5 bases). The germline V gene has CDR1 MGHRA and CDR2 YSYEKL. CDR3 length equals 15 residues. V lost 2 bases and J lost 2, with 12 bases in between. This CDR3 is CASSQSGGVNYGYTF. The CDR3 DNA reads TGCGCCAGCAGCCAATCCGGGGGGGTGAACTATGGCTACACCTTC.

The chain combines TRBV13 with TRBJ1-1; the D gene is possibly TRBD1 (6 bases). Trimming left V 5 bases short and J 0 bases short, with 13 bases between. The CDR3 is 15 residues long. Germline loops: CDR1 PRHDT, CDR2 FYEKMQ (reference sequence). The CDR3 sequence is CASSRTSGVNTEAFF. Here the CDR3 DNA reads TGTGCCAGCAGCCGAACCTCAGGGGTGAACACTGAAGCTTTCTTT.

This chain connects TRBV7-2 to TRBJ2-7; TRBD1 might be the D (5 bases). This CDR3 is built from 13 residues. Germline V lookup: CDR1 SGHTA, CDR2 FQGNSA. V shed 3 bases and J shed 5 bases, with 11 bases lying between them. As DNA, the CDR3 is TGTGCCAGCAGCTTTAACAGGTTCGACGAGCAGTACTTC. This gives the protein CASSFNRFDEQYF.

This chain uses TRBV14 with TRBJ2-7; 8 positions match TRBD1. The ends lost 0 bases at V and 6 bases at J; junction bases unmatched: 7. Germline CDR1 is SGHDN and CDR2 is FVKESK. The CDR3 covers 15 residues. CDR3 sequence reads: CASSQEGQGASEQYF. CDR3 coding DNA: TGTGCCAGCAGCCAAGAGGGTCAGGGGGCGTCCGAGCAGTACTTC.

The chain joins TRBV4-1 to TRBJ1-6; no definite D call. The CDR3 contains 18 residues. Germline-derived CDR1 and CDR2 are MGHRA and YSYEKL. With 0 bases removed from V and 3 bases from J, the gap between germline ends came to 15 bases. CDR3 bases: TGCGCCAGCAGCCAAGATCCTCGGGTTGGTGGCTATAATTCACCCCTCCACTTT. It codes for CASSQDPRVGGYNSPLHF.

The chain has TRBV27 and TRBJ1-2, with D uncertain. V lost 2 bases, J lost 4 bases, and 8 bases lay in between. CDR1 is MNHEY, CDR2 SMNVEV, per germline (reference sequence). The CDR3 contains 13 residues. The CDR3 DNA is TGTGCCAGCAGTTTAAAGCCAGGCTATGGCTACACCTTC. Translated: CASSLKPGYGYTF.

CDR3 residues: CASSTVSRGGQETQYF. The CDR3 DNA sequence: TGTGCCAGCTCAACCGTCTCGCGGGGGGGACAAGAGACCCAGTACTTC. The V call is TRBV18, the J call TRBJ2-5; 9 positions match TRBD2. V gave up 5 bases and J gave up 2 bases; unmatched junction bases: 9. Germline CDR1 and CDR2: KGHSH and LQKENI. This CDR3 has 16 residues.

This chain connects TRBV30 to TRBJ1-5, with unresolved D. This CDR3 region has 13 residues. CDR1 and CDR2 from the germline V gene are GTSNPN and SVGIG (reference sequence). V lost 6 bases to trimming and J lost 3 bases, with 12 bases between them. The CDR3 DNA reads as TGTGCCTGCGAATGGGAGGTCAATCAGCCCCAGCATTTT. Protein: CACEWEVNQPQHF.

The chain is built from TRBV5-1 and TRBJ1-3, with TRBD1 identical over 10 bases. The CDR3 covers 14 residues. Germline lookup yields CDR1 SGHRS and CDR2 YFSETQ. J lost 6 bases, V lost 3 bases, and 3 bases had no gene match. The CDR3 sequence: CASSSGTGENTIYF. The CDR3 DNA follows: TGCGCCAGCAGCTCCGGGACAGGGGAAAACACCATATATTTT. Variable domain in full (rest from reference TRBV5-1 and TRBJ1-3): KAGVTQTPRYLIKTRGQQVTLSCSPISGHRSVSWYQQTPGQGLQFLFEYFSETQRNKGNFPGRFSGRQFSNSRSEMNVSTLELGDSALYLCASSSGTGENTIYFGEGSWLTVV.

The rearrangement links TRBV6-2 or TRBV6-3 to TRBJ2-7, with 10 nucleotides matching TRBD2. V trimming: 4 bases; J trimming: 2 bases; junction bases outside the gene matches: 2. This CDR3 is 14 amino acids long. Germline V lookup: CDR1 MNHEY, CDR2 SVGEGT. The CDR3 DNA follows: TGTGCCAGCAGTTGGAGCGGGGGGGCCTACGAGCAGTACTTC. Residues: CASSWSGGAYEQYF.

The rearrangement links TRBV18 to TRBJ1-1; 7 bases fit TRBD1. Losses at the gene ends were 4 bases for V and 2 bases for J; bases not matched to a gene: 4. This CDR3 region has 14 residues. Germline CDR1 is KGHSH and CDR2 is LQKENI. The CDR3 is CASSRDRANTEAFF. CDR3 coding DNA: TGTGCCAGCTCACGAGACAGGGCTAACACTGAAGCTTTCTTT.